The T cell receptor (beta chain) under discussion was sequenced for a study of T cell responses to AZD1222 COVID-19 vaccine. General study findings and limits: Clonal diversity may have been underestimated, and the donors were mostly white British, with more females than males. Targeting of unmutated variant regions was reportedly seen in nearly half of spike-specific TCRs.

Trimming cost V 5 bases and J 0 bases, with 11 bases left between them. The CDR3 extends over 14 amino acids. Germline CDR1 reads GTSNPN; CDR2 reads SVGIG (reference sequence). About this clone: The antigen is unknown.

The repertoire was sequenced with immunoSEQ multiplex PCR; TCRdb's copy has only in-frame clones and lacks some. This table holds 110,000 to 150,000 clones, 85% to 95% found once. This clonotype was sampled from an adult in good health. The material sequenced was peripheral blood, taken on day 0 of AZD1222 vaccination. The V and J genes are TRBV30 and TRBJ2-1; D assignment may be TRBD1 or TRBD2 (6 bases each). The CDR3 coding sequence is TGTGCCTGGGGGGGGCGGAGCTCCTACAATGAGCAGTTCTTC. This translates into CAWGGRSSYNEQFF. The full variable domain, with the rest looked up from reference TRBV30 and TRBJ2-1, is SQTIHQWPATLVQPVGSPLSLECTVEGTSNPNLYWYRQAAGRGLQLLFYSVGIGQISSEVPQNLSASRPQDRQFILSSKKLLLSDSGFYLCAWGGRSSYNEQFFGPGTRLTVL.